These 7 T cell receptor beta chains were all obtained from the same sample, sequenced in a study of T cells in Graves' hyperthyroidism and ophthalmopathy. TCR beta CDR3 region amplification was performed from RNA transcripts. The study used the HTBI primer set for a first-round RT-PCR of the TCR CDR3. TCRdb itself ran the multiplex PCR reads through MiXCR, one entry per CDR3 protein. The sample shows fewer than 40,000 distinct CDR3 sequences, about 50% of them seen only once. The material sequenced was blood. The receptors shown here come from a middle-aged man with Graves' ophthalmopathy.

This clonotype is termed medium-sized. V and J are TRBV7-9 and TRBJ1-3; a weak D match, TRBD1 (5 bases). Germline CDR1 SEHNR, CDR2 FQNEAQ (reference sequence). V was cut by 2 bases and J by 8 bases, with 13 bases left in between. This CDR3 is built from 14 residues. CDR3 region: CASSLSGRVDTIYF. The CDR3 bases are TGTGCCAGCAGCTTATCGGGCAGGGTGGACACCATATATTTT. Together with reference TRBV7-9 and TRBJ1-3, the CDR3 gives the full variable domain: DTGVSQNPRHKITKRGQNVTFRCDPISEHNRLYWYRQTLGQGPEFLTYFQNEAQLEKSRLLSDRFSAERPKGSFSTLEIQRTEQGDSAMYLCASSLSGRVDTIYFGEGSWLTVV.

Remarks on this clonotype: The CDR3 does not end in the conserved phenylalanine or tryptophan, so this is likely a read error. This sequence joins TRBV5-5 and TRBJ2-1; tentatively, D is TRBD1 (5 bases). The CDR3 extends over 14 amino acids. The V gene's germline CDR1 is SGHKS and CDR2 YYEKEE (reference sequence). CDR3: CASSLGGSYNEQFL. CDR3 sequence (DNA): TGTGCCAGCAGCTTGGGGGGCTCCTACAACGAGCAGTTCCTC.

On this clonotype itself: The limits of the CDR3 on the DNA are not certain, so only TCRdb's listed CDR3 is given. The gene calls are TRBV25-1 and TRBJ2-1. The CDR3 is 18 amino acids in total, end residues counted. Germline V gives CDR1 MGHDK, CDR2 SYGVNS. CDR3 sequence reads: CASSIYLCSASSSLEQFF.

Note on this clonotype: The junction differs from germline at one of its ends, possibly a read error. The V gene is TRBV11-2, the J gene TRBJ2-5; no reliable D call. This CDR3 is built from 13 residues. The germline V gene encodes CDR1 SGHAT and CDR2 FQNNGV. CDR3 in DNA: TGTGCCGGCAGCCTAAGGCCGGGAGAGACCCAGTACTTC. It yields the protein CAGSLRPGETQYF.

This clonotype has ten or more counts. The chain employs TRBV5-1 and TRBJ2-2, with 7 bases matching TRBD2. This CDR3 has 15 amino acids. With 0 bases clipped from V and 7 bases from J, the junction kept 6 bases outside the gene matches. Germline V CDR1 and CDR2: SGHRS, YFSETQ. The CDR3 DNA is TGCGCCAGCAGCTTGGGCGGGAGTTTCGGCGGGGAGCTGTTTTTT. Translating gives CASSLGGSFGGELFF.

The sample holds many counts of this clonotype. J is TRBJ2-3 and V is TRBV28; D not certain. V was cut by 4 bases and J by 2 bases, with 13 bases left in between. The germline V gene encodes CDR1 MDHEN and CDR2 SYDVKM. The CDR3 runs 15 residues. CDR3 region: CASSSPPRLTDTQYF. CDR3 in DNA: TGTGCCAGCAGTTCCCCACCTCGTCTCACAGATACGCAGTATTTT.

This clonotype was counted many times. V and J are TRBV5-6 and TRBJ2-3; TRBD1 is a possible D gene (6 bases). The CDR3 sequence is 16 residues long. Germline V gives CDR1 SGHDT, CDR2 YYEEEE. Trimming pared 6 bases from V and 5 bases from J, leaving 22 bases between. The CDR3 sequence is CASNLGAQAAGDTQYF. CDR3 coding DNA: TGTGCCAGCAACCTGGGGGCGCAAGCGGCAGGAGATACGCAGTATTTT.